This T cell receptor (beta chain) was observed in a study of hypomethylating agent response in myelodysplastic syndrome. Study details: The myelodysplastic syndrome patients comprised about nine men and a couple of women.

Broader study findings: After treatment, novel clonotypes emerged more in responders, contracted ones more in non-responders. Shared GLIPH2 clusters possibly recognizing novel MDS antigens remain unconfirmed.

Remarks on this clone: The antigen is unknown.

The CDR3 has 16 amino acids. V shed 4 bases and J 6 bases; nucleotides not matched to a gene: 12. Germline values: CDR1 SGHNT, CDR2 YYREEE (reference sequence). The table came from immunoSEQ multiplex PCR; TCRdb's copy has only in-frame clones and leaves some out. The repertoire holds 2,500 to 4,000 clones, with roughly 77% as singletons. This rearrangement joins TRBV5-4 to TRBJ2-2; TRBD1 agrees at 7 bases. The clonotype originates from a human donor with myelodysplastic syndrome. Here the sequenced sample was bone marrow, taken before or after starting hypomethylating agent treatment for myelodysplastic syndrome (not recorded which). In nucleotides, the CDR3 is TGTGCCAGCAGCCAACCGAACCCAGGGGGTCCCGGGGAGCTGTTTTTT. Translation gives CASSQPNPGGPGELFF. The complete variable domain, with remaining parts taken from reference TRBV5-4 and TRBJ2-2, reads ETGVTQSPTHLIKTRGQQVTLRCSSQSGHNTVSWYQQALGQGPQFIFQYYREEENGRGNFPPRFSGLQFPNYSSELNVNALELDDSALYLCASSQPNPGGPGELFFGEGSRLTVL.